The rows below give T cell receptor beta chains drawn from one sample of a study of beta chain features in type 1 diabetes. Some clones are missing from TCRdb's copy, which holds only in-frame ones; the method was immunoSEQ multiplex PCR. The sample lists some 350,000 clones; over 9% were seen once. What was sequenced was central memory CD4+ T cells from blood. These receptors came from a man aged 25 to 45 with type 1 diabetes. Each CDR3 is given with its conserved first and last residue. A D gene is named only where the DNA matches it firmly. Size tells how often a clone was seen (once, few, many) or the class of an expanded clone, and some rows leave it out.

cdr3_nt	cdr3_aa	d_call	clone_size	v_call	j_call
TGTGCCAGCAGCTCACAGACAGGGACCTACAATGAGCAGTTCTTC	CASSSQTGTYNEQFF	TRBD1	NA	TRBV7-2	TRBJ2-1
TGTGCCAGTATAAGGGATCTACAGTCGGATTATGGCTACACCTTC	CASIRDLQSDYGYTF	NA	few	TRBV19	TRBJ1-2
TGTGCCAGCAGCCCCTCCGGGAGTAGCTACGAGCAGTACTTC	CASSPSGSSYEQYF	NA	NA	TRBV11-2	TRBJ2-7
TGTGCCAGCAGTTTCTCCCGGAGCAATTACAATGAGCAGTTCTTC	CASSFSRSNYNEQFF	NA	few	TRBV28	TRBJ2-1
TGTGCCAGCAGCCTCAGACAGGGTAGCACAGATACGCAGTATTTT	CASSLRQGSTDTQYF	TRBD1	few	TRBV7-2	TRBJ2-3
TGTGCCAGCAGGGTGGAGCTTCAAGAGACCCAGTACTTC	CASRVELQETQYF	NA	NA	TRBV2	TRBJ2-5
TGTGCCAGCTCACTGACAGGACTAGCCAAAAACATTCAGTACTTC	CASSLTGLAKNIQYF	NA	NA	TRBV18	TRBJ2-4
TGCGCCAGCAGCCAAGACCCGGGAGGGCGGTACATTCAGTACTTC	CASSQDPGGRYIQYF	TRBD2	few	TRBV4-3	TRBJ2-4
TGTGCCAGCAGCTTAGGAGGGGCGACTGTCTCTGGAAACACCATATATTTT	CASSLGGATVSGNTIYF	NA	NA	TRBV7-2	TRBJ1-3
TGTGCCAGCAGCCCCCTAGCGGGAGGTTCCAATGAGCAGTTCTTC	CASSPLAGGSNEQFF	TRBD2	few	TRBV14	TRBJ2-1
TGTGCCAGCAGCCGGGAGGGCCAAGATACGCAGTATTTT	CASSREGQDTQYF	TRBD2	NA	TRBV27	TRBJ2-3
TGTGCCAGCAGCGGAAACGGACAGGTCAATGAGCAGTTCTTC	CASSGNGQVNEQFF	TRBD1	NA	TRBV2	TRBJ2-1
TGTGCCAGCTCCCCCCGACAGGGTCGGGATGGTGAGCAGTTCTTC	CASSPRQGRDGEQFF	TRBD1	many	TRBV18	TRBJ2-1
TGTGCCAGCACTGGACAGGTTTACCAGCCCCAGCATTTT	CASTGQVYQPQHF	TRBD1	many	TRBV6-6	TRBJ1-5
TGCGCCAGCACCCTTATGAACAACAGGGGAAACACCGGGGAGCTGTTTTTT	CASTLMNNRGNTGELFF	TRBD1	few	TRBV5-1	TRBJ2-2
TGTGCCATAGCCGGGACAGTGAATCAGCCCCAGCATTTT	CAIAGTVNQPQHF	TRBD1	few	TRBV10-3	TRBJ1-5
TGCGCCAGCAGCTTGGAAGGTAGCAGCCAACGGGATACGCAGTATTTT	CASSLEGSSQRDTQYF	NA	NA	TRBV5-1	TRBJ2-3
TGTGCCACCCGGACAGGGCGAGGAAACACCATATATTTT	CATRTGRGNTIYF	TRBD1	NA	TRBV6-5	TRBJ1-3
TGTGCCAGCAGACCCGGACGGGAGTCTAACTATGGCTACACCTTC	CASRPGRESNYGYTF	NA	few	TRBV21-1	TRBJ1-2
TGTGCCAGCAGTTTATCCCGTGACAGCTACGAGCAGTACTTC	CASSLSRDSYEQYF	NA	few	TRBV27	TRBJ2-7